These T cell receptor beta chains were read from a single sample in a study of OX40 agonist ivuxolimab in advanced cancers. TCRdb's table, derived via immunoSEQ multiplex PCR, lists solely in-frame clones and lacks some. In the table there are 25,000 to 30,000 clones, roughly 79% of which are singletons. Sequenced here: CD4+ or CD8+ T cells sorted from blood, sampled in a trial of the OX40 agonist ivuxolimab. These receptors were taken from an adult with an advanced solid tumor such as melanoma, head and neck, liver or kidney cancer. The conserved cysteine and the conserved F or W are not part of the CDR3 here. Fields, in order: J gene, V gene, CDR3 protein.

j_call: TRBJ1-1
v_call: TRBV5-6
cdr3_aa: ASSLDAGGRNTEAF

j_call: TRBJ2-1
v_call: TRBV6-6
cdr3_aa: ASSYSAGEYNNEQF

j_call: TRBJ1-5
v_call: TRBV15
cdr3_aa: ATSRGLQGAYQPQH

j_call: TRBJ1-2
v_call: TRBV7-2
cdr3_aa: ASSLAQTGGYGYT

j_call: TRBJ2-7
v_call: TRBV27
cdr3_aa: ASGYEQY

j_call: TRBJ2-7
v_call: TRBV29-1
cdr3_aa: SVQRDYEQY

j_call: TRBJ1-5
v_call: TRBV5-8
cdr3_aa: ASSLRHGSSNQPQH

j_call: TRBJ2-4
v_call: TRBV10-3
cdr3_aa: AISPYEQLGTAGLAKNIQY

j_call: TRBJ2-5
v_call: TRBV7-2
cdr3_aa: ASSPPWARETQY

j_call: TRBJ1-2
v_call: TRBV23-1
cdr3_aa: ASSPRTGPPSYGYT

j_call: TRBJ2-4
v_call: TRBV7-9
cdr3_aa: AGGASQDIQY